The rows below give T cell receptor beta chains drawn from one sample of a study of cytomegalovirus exposure and HLA in healthy donors. TCRdb's table, derived via immunoSEQ multiplex PCR, lists solely in-frame clones and lacks some. The data contain around 280,000 clones, around 90% of them singletons. Sequencing was carried out using PBMCs. The receptors shown here come from a woman aged 18 to 35 in good health and CMV-seronegative. Each CDR3 is given with its conserved first and last residue. A D gene is named only where the DNA matches it firmly. Clone size is given for some rows only: seen once, a few or many times, or a class if the clone is expanded.

size,J,V,D,DNA,CDR3
-,TRBJ1-2,TRBV5-1,-,TGCGCCAGCAGCTTGGCGAGTATTGCTAACTATGGCTACACCTTC,CASSLASIANYGYTF
-,TRBJ1-1,TRBV5-1,-,TGCGCCAGCAGCTTGGTTGTGTCCGGGACTGGGGAAGCTTTCTTT,CASSLVVSGTGEAFF
-,TRBJ1-1,TRBV19,TRBD1,TGTGCCAGTAGTACCGGACAGGGGGCTGAAGCTTTCTTT,CASSTGQGAEAFF
-,TRBJ1-2,TRBV29-1,-,TGCAGCGTTGAAGAACAGGAGAACTATGGCTACACCTTC,CSVEEQENYGYTF
-,TRBJ1-1,TRBV7-6,-,TGTGCCAGCAGCAGTCAAGGGGGTTTGGACACTGAAGCTTTCTTT,CASSSQGGLDTEAFF
few,TRBJ2-1,TRBV6-1,TRBD1,TGTGCCAGCATGGGACAGGGGTACAATGAGCAGTTCTTC,CASMGQGYNEQFF
once,TRBJ2-5,TRBV25-1,-,TGTGCCAGCAGTGAATCGGGGGTGGAGACCCAGTACTTC,CASSESGVETQYF
-,TRBJ2-7,TRBV15,-,TGTGCCACCAGCGGGCAGTTGCGGGACGAGCAGTACTTC,CATSGQLRDEQYF
-,TRBJ1-3,TRBV27,TRBD1,TGTGCCAGCAGTTCACAGGGGACGTCTGGAAACACCATATATTTT,CASSSQGTSGNTIYF
-,TRBJ2-1,TRBV7-3,-,TGTGCCAGCAGCTTAAAACTCTTATCCTACAATGAGCAGTTCTTC,CASSLKLLSYNEQFF
-,TRBJ1-2,TRBV18,-,TGTGCCAGCTCCGAGGACAGTTCCTATGGCTACACCTTC,CASSEDSSYGYTF
-,TRBJ2-6,TRBV19,TRBD1,TGTGCCAGTGCGCCGGGACAGGGTTCTGGGGCCAACGTCCTGACTTTC,CASAPGQGSGANVLTF
-,TRBJ1-2,TRBV9,-,TGTGCCAGCAGCGCTCCCAAGGGGGGGGGCGCCGTTGGCTACACCTTC,CASSAPKGGGAVGYTF
once,TRBJ1-1,TRBV2,TRBD1,TGTGCCAGCATGGGACAGGGATACACTGAAGCTTTCTTT,CASMGQGYTEAFF
-,TRBJ1-2,TRBV6-1,TRBD1,TGTGCCAGCAGTACAGGGGATAGGAATGGCTACACCTTC,CASSTGDRNGYTF
-,TRBJ2-2,TRBV11-2,TRBD1,TGTGCCAGCAGCCCACGCACAGGGGTTTTGACCGGGGAGCTGTTTTTT,CASSPRTGVLTGELFF
-,TRBJ2-1,TRBV6-1,-,TGTGCCAGCAGTGAAGGATTTACTAATGAGCAGTTCTTC,CASSEGFTNEQFF
-,TRBJ2-1,TRBV2,TRBD2,TGTGCCAGCAGTGAGCGGGCGATAGCGGGGTCGGAGTTCTTC,CASSERAIAGSEFF
-,TRBJ2-5,TRBV5-1,-,TGCGCCAGCAGCTTTAGACAGCAAGAGACCCAGTACTTC,CASSFRQQETQYF
-,TRBJ2-7,TRBV30,-,TGTGCCTGGAGTGAACCAGGGAACGAGTACTTC,CAWSEPGNEYF
-,TRBJ1-6,TRBV2,TRBD1,TGTGCCAGCAGAAACCAGGGGGACCTAACACCCCTCCACTTT,CASRNQGDLTPLHF
-,TRBJ1-6,TRBV2,-,TGTGCCAGCAGTGGGACACAACTTAATTCACCCCTCCACTTT,CASSGTQLNSPLHF
once,TRBJ2-1,TRBV27,TRBD2,TGTGCCAGCAGTTCCCTTGGGACTAGCGGGGGGGATTACAATGAGCAGTTCTTC,CASSSLGTSGGDYNEQFF